This entry lists 2 T cell receptor beta chains sequenced from one sample in a study of OX40 agonist ivuxolimab in advanced cancers. Sequencing used immunoSEQ multiplex PCR; TCRdb keeps in-frame clones, though not all of them. Among some 50,000 clones listed, about 83% were seen once. Sample: CD4+ or CD8+ T cells sorted from blood, taken in a trial of the OX40 agonist ivuxolimab. The receptors here all came from an adult with an advanced solid tumor such as melanoma, head and neck, liver or kidney cancer.

The V and J genes are TRBV5-8 and TRBJ1-1; D gene unclear. CDR3 length: 13 amino acids. CDR1 and CDR2 from the germline V gene are SGHTS and YDEGEE. V lost 5 bases and J lost 0, with 8 bases in between. The CDR3 DNA sequence: TGTGCCAGCAGAATCGAACTGAACACTGAAGCTTTCTTT. Translating gives CASRIELNTEAFF.

This chain joins TRBV2 and TRBJ1-6; D unresolved. V shed 8 bases and J shed 6 bases, with 8 bases lying between them. Germline V gene sequence: CDR1 SNHLY, CDR2 FYNNEI. The CDR3 has 12 amino acids. The CDR3 nucleotides read TGTGCCAGCGCCCCCTTTAATTCACCCCTCCACTTT. This gives the protein CASAPFNSPLHF.